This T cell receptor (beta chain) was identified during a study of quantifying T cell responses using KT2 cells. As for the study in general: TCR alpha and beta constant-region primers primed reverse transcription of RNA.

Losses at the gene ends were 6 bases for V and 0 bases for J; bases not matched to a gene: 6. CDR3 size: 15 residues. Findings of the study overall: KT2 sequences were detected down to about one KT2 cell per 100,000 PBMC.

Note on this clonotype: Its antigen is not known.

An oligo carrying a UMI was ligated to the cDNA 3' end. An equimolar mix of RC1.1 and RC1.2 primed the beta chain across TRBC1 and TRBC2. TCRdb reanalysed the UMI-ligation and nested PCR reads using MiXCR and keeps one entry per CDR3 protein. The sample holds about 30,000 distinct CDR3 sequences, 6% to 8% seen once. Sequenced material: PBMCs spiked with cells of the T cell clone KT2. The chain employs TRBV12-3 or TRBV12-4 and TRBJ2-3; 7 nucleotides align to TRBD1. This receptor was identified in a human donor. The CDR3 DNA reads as TGTGCCAGCAGCTCGGGACAGCCTAGCACAGATACGCAGTATTTT. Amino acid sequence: CASSSGQPSTDTQYF.